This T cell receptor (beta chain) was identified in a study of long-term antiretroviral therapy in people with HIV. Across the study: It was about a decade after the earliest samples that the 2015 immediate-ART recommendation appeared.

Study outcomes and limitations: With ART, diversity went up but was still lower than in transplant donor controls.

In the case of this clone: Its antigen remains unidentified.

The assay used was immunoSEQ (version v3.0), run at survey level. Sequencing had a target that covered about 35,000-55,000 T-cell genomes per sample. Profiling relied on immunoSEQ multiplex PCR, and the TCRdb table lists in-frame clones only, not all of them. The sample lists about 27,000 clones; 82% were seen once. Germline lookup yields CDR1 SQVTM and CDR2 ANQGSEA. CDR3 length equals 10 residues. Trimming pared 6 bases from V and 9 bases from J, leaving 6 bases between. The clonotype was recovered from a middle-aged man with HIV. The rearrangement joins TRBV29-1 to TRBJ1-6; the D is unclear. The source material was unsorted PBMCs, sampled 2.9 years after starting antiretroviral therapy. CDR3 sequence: CSVHCSPLHF. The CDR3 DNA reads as TGCAGCGTGCATTGTTCACCCCTCCACTTT.